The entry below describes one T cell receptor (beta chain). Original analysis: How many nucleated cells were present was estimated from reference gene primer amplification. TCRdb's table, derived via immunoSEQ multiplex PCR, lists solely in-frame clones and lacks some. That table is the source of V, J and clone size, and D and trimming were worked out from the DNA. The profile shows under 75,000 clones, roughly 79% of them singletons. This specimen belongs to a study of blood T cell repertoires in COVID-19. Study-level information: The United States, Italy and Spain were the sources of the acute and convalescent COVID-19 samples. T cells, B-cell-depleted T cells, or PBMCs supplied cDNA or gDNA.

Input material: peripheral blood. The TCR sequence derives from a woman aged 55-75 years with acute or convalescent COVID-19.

CDR3 sequence (DNA): TGTGCCAGCACCAAGGACAGGGGGCTTGGCGCTGAAGCTTTCTTT. This translates into CASTKDRGLGAEAFF. The J gene is TRBJ1-1, the V gene TRBV6-6; 11 bases match TRBD1. The V and J ends lost 7 bases and 6 bases, in that order; junction bases with no gene match: 10. From germline, CDR1 is MNHNY and CDR2 SVGAGI (reference sequence). The CDR3 loop spans 15 amino acids.